Below, 24 T cell receptor beta chains from the same sample are listed, as sequenced in a study of CD8+CD57+ T cells in acquired aplastic anemia. Template material for TCR beta VDJ and CDR3 profiling consisted of genomic DNA. TCRdb fed the reads into MiXCR, producing one record per CDR3 protein. The sample carries about 170,000 distinct CDR3 sequences, 55% to 75% recorded once. The sequencing input was sorted CD4+, CD8+, or CD8+CD57+ T cells (not recorded which) from PBMCs. All receptors come from a human donor in good health.

The chain employs TRBV2 and TRBJ1-1, with unresolved D. Germline V lookup: CDR1 SNHLY, CDR2 FYNNEI. V lost 2 bases, J lost 2 bases, and 15 bases lay in between. The CDR3 loop spans 16 amino acids. The CDR3 nucleotides are TGTGCCAGCAGTGAATCGGCAGTAGCAGGTAACACTGAAGCTTTCTTT. It is translated as CASSESAVAGNTEAFF.

This clonotype was counted between two and nine times. This rearrangement joins TRBV10-3 to TRBJ2-3; the D is unclear. With 6 bases removed from V and 0 bases from J, the gap between germline ends came to 10 bases. The CDR3 consists of 14 residues. Germline-derived CDR1 and CDR2 are ENHRY and SYGVKD. Here the CDR3 reads CAISTPTSTDTQYF. The CDR3, as DNA: TGTGCCATCAGCACCCCGACTAGCACAGATACGCAGTATTTT.

A single count supports this clonotype. This chain connects TRBV6-1 to TRBJ1-2, with 9 nucleotides matching TRBD1. Trimming took 6 bases from V and 3 from J; bases not matched to a gene: 8. The CDR3 extends over 15 amino acids. In germline, CDR1 is MNHNS, CDR2 SASEGT. CDR3 in DNA: TGTGCCAGCAGCCTCCGGGACAGGGCGCACTATGGCTACACCTTC. Translating gives CASSLRDRAHYGYTF.

The V call is TRBV5-1, the J call TRBJ2-7; 7 bases agree with TRBD1. The CDR3 totals 13 residues. V shed 3 bases and J 7 bases; nucleotides not matched to a gene: 7. Looked up from germline, CDR1 is SGHRS and CDR2 is YFSETQ. In nucleotides, the CDR3 is TGCGCCAGCAGCTACAGGGGACCCTTGGAGCAGTACTTC. Its translation is CASSYRGPLEQYF.

This clonotype was seen a few times. V is TRBV15 and J is TRBJ1-1, with D perhaps matching TRBD1 (5 bases). Per germline, CDR1 LNHNV and CDR2 YYDKDF (reference sequence). The CDR3 is made up of 13 amino acids. Trimming removed 1 base at V and 5 bases at J, with 8 bases between. The CDR3 region has the DNA TGTGCCACCAGCAGAGGTGGGGGGACTGAAGCTTTCTTT. Translating it yields CATSRGGGTEAFF.

The chain employs TRBV7-3 and TRBJ2-1; 12 nucleotides match TRBD2. This CDR3 has 15 amino acids. V trimming: 5 bases; J trimming: 8 bases; junction bases outside the gene matches: 7. The germline V gene encodes CDR1 SGHTA and CDR2 FQGTGA. The CDR3 DNA reads TGTGCCAGCAGCCTAGCGGGGGGGCGAGGCGATGAGCAGTTCTTC. It yields the protein CASSLAGGRGDEQFF.

This rearrangement joins TRBV7-2 to TRBJ2-3; 9 nucleotides line up with TRBD2. Germline V gives CDR1 SGHTA, CDR2 FQGNSA. This CDR3 contains 14 residues. With V trimmed by 5 bases and J by 1 base, 1 base remained unmatched. The DNA for the CDR3 is TGTGCCAGCAGCAAGCGGGGGGGCACAGATACGCAGTATTTT. This translates into CASSKRGGTDTQYF.

This chain uses TRBV9 with TRBJ2-3, with D possibly matching TRBD1 (5 bases). Between the trimmed V and J ends, which lost 0 bases and 5 bases, there was a span of 10 bases. The germline V gene encodes CDR1 SGDLS and CDR2 YYNGEE. The CDR3 has 14 amino acids. The CDR3 loop reads CASSVAPGLDTQYF. In nucleotides, the CDR3 is TGTGCCAGCAGCGTAGCTCCAGGGCTAGATACGCAGTATTTT.

The V gene is TRBV15, the J gene TRBJ1-5, with D perhaps matching TRBD1 (5 bases). In germline, CDR1 is LNHNV, CDR2 YYDKDF (reference sequence). V was trimmed by 4 bases and J by 8 bases, leaving 18 bases between them. The CDR3 is made up of 15 amino acids. The DNA of the CDR3 is TGTGCCACCAGCATGGGACCTACGATGTCTAAGCCCCAGCATTTT. Protein: CATSMGPTMSKPQHF.

V is TRBV20-1 and J is TRBJ2-5; 9 bases are a match to TRBD1. V was clipped by 4 bases and J by 0 bases; unmatched bases: 12. The CDR3 extends over 17 amino acids. Germline assignment: CDR1 DFQATT and CDR2 SNEGSKA (reference sequence). The CDR3 is CSAKEGQGRGNQETQYF. The DNA for the CDR3 is TGCAGTGCTAAGGAGGGACAGGGACGGGGGAACCAAGAGACCCAGTACTTC.

This sequence joins TRBV25-1 and TRBJ1-2; D is ambiguous. The V gene's germline CDR1 is MGHDK and CDR2 SYGVNS. This CDR3 comprises 13 residues. CDR3 in DNA: TGTGCAGAGACCTACCTCAGAGAATATGGCTACACCTTC. Residues: CAETYLREYGYTF.

This chain joins TRBV20-1 and TRBJ2-6; D remains unclear. This CDR3 has 14 residues. The V and J ends lost 2 bases and 0 bases respectively, with 5 bases between them. Looked up from germline, CDR1 is DFQATT and CDR2 is SNEGSKA (reference sequence). As DNA, the CDR3 is TGCAGTGCTAGAACAGACTCTGGGGCCAACGTCCTGACTTTC. Translated: CSARTDSGANVLTF.

Concerning this clonotype itself: The junction departs from the called germline gene at one end, perhaps through a read error. The chain uses TRBV7-3 and TRBJ2-7, with TRBD1 matching 8 bases. CDR1 and CDR2 from the germline V gene are SGHTA and FQGTGA. There are 13 residues in the CDR3. The CDR3 protein is CASSPRTGTEQYF. The DNA of the CDR3 is TGCGCCAGCAGCCCCCGGACAGGGACCGAGCAGTACTTC. Full variable domain (rest looked up from reference TRBV7-3 and TRBJ2-7): GAGVSQTPSNKVTEKGKYVELRCDPISGHTALYWYRQSLGQGPEFLIYFQGTGAADDSGLPNDRFFAVRPEGSVSTLKIQRTERGDSAVYLCASSPRTGTEQYFGPGTRLTVT.

This rearrangement joins TRBV29-1 to TRBJ1-3; D is perhaps TRBD1 (5 bases). The CDR3 is 11 residues long. Germline V lookup: CDR1 SQVTM, CDR2 ANQGSEA. For the CDR3, the DNA is TGCACCGGGGGTTCTGGAAACACCATATATTTT. It encodes CTGGSGNTIYF.

This clonotype showed up many times. The chain carries TRBV7-9 and TRBJ2-3; D is ambiguous. Germline V lookup: CDR1 SEHNR, CDR2 FQNEAQ (reference sequence). V lost 4 bases and J 2 bases, leaving 13 bases between the germline ends. The CDR3 contains 15 residues. CDR3 sequence reads: CASSSFQRYTDTQYF. CDR3 in DNA: TGTGCCAGCAGCTCCTTCCAGCGATACACAGATACGCAGTATTTT. The whole variable domain, filled in from reference TRBV7-9 and TRBJ2-3, reads DTGVSQNPRHKITKRGQNVTFRCDPISEHNRLYWYRQTLGQGPEFLTYFQNEAQLEKSRLLSDRFSAERPKGSFSTLEIQRTEQGDSAMYLCASSSFQRYTDTQYFGPGTRLTVL.

V gene TRBV24-1 combines with J gene TRBJ2-5, with D tentatively TRBD1 or TRBD2 (5 bases each). The CDR3 runs 12 residues. The germline V and J ends were trimmed by 6 bases and 7 bases, with 11 bases remaining between them. The germline V gene has CDR1 KGHDR and CDR2 SFDVKD. The chain's CDR3 is CATSRGEGTQYF. The CDR3 DNA reads TGTGCCACCAGTAGGGGTGAGGGGACCCAGTACTTC.

J is TRBJ1-1 and V is TRBV7-3; weak D call: TRBD1 (5 bases). Germline V CDR1 and CDR2: SGHTA, FQGTGA. The CDR3 runs 13 residues. V was pared by 5 bases and J by 5 bases, with 12 bases between. The CDR3 sequence is CASSPHGGTEAFF. CDR3 DNA: TGTGCCAGCAGCCCCCACGGGGGAACTGAAGCTTTCTTT.

This clonotype showed up many times. J is TRBJ2-1 and V is TRBV9; 9 bases fit TRBD2. Germline V CDR1 and CDR2: SGDLS, YYNGEE. The CDR3 is 16 amino acids. V shed 4 bases and J 8 bases; nucleotides not matched to a gene: 13. The CDR3 coding sequence is TGTGCCAGCAGCTCACTAGCGGGCTCAAAGCCGTATGAGCAGTTCTTC. Its translation is CASSSLAGSKPYEQFF.

The chain uses TRBV10-3 and TRBJ2-7; 9 bases are a match to TRBD1. This CDR3 spans 12 amino acids. Germline V lookup: CDR1 ENHRY, CDR2 SYGVKD. The V and J ends lost 6 bases and 5 bases, in that order; junction bases with no gene match: 2. The chain's CDR3 is CAISRTGDEQYF. The CDR3 DNA follows: TGTGCCATCAGCAGGACAGGGGACGAGCAGTACTTC.

This sequence joins TRBV7-8 and TRBJ2-2; 8 positions agree with TRBD1. This CDR3 is built from 15 residues. Germline V gene lookup returns CDR1 SGHVS and CDR2 FQNEAQ. Trimming cost V 1 base and J 6 bases; bases outside gene matches: 4. CDR3 coding DNA: TGTGCCAGCAGCTTAGTCGGACAGGGATCCGGGGAGCTGTTTTTT. The encoded protein is CASSLVGQGSGELFF. Full variable domain (rest looked up from reference TRBV7-8 and TRBJ2-2): GAGVSQSPRYKVAKRGQDVALRCDPISGHVSLFWYQQALGQGPEFLTYFQNEAQLDKSGLPSDRFFAERPEGSVSTLKIQRTQQEDSAVYLCASSLVGQGSGELFFGEGSRLTVL.

This clonotype came up once. The chain joins TRBV19 to TRBJ1-2, with D unresolved. The ends were cut back, 3 bases at V and 2 bases at J, with 13 bases in the middle. Germline CDR1 LNHDA, CDR2 SQIVND (reference sequence). The CDR3 consists of 15 residues. The CDR3: CASSMQSDNNYGYTF. In DNA form, the CDR3 reads TGTGCCAGTAGTATGCAGTCCGACAACAACTATGGCTACACCTTC.

A single count supports this clonotype. V is TRBV9 and J is TRBJ2-2, with D maybe TRBD1 (8 bases). Germline V gene data show CDR1 as SGDLS and CDR2 as YYNGEE. V lost 7 bases and J 5 bases, leaving 15 bases between the germline ends. The CDR3 extends over 14 amino acids. CDR3 in amino acids: CASGHRGGTGELFF. DNA for the CDR3: TGTGCCAGCGGACACAGGGGGGGGACCGGGGAGCTGTTTTTT.

There are many counts of this clonotype. Relative to the germline gene, one junction end is altered; a read error may explain this. This sequence joins TRBV29-1 and TRBJ1-1; the D is unclear. Germline assignment: CDR1 SQVTM and CDR2 ANQGSEA. The CDR3 loop spans 12 amino acids. CDR3 coding DNA: TGCAGCGTTGAAAGCGAAAACAGTGAAGCTTTCTTT. This codes for CSVESENSEAFF.

This chain uses TRBV10-1 with TRBJ1-2; 8 nucleotides match TRBD1. From germline, CDR1 is WNHNN and CDR2 SYGVQD (reference sequence). CDR3 length: 15 amino acids. V gave up 2 bases and J gave up 8 bases; unmatched junction bases: 10. The CDR3 DNA sequence: TGCGCCAGCAGTGAGGACTCAGGGGGCAGGGGAGGCTACACCTTC. As protein: CASSEDSGGRGGYTF.